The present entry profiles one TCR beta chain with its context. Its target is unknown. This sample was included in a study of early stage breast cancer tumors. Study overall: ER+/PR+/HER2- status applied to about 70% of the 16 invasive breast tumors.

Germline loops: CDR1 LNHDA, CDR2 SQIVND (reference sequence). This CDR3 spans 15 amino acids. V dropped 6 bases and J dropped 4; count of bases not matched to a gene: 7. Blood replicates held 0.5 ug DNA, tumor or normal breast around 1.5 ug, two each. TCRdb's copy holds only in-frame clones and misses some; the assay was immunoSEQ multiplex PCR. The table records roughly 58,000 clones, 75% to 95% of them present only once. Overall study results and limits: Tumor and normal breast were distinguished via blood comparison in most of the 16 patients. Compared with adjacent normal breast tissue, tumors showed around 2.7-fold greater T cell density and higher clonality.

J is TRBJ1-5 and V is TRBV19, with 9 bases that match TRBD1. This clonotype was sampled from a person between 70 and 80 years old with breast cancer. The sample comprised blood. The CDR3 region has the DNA TGTGCCAGTAGGACGACAGGGGGTGGGAATCAGCCCCAGCATTTT. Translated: CASRTTGGGNQPQHF.